These 7 T cell receptor beta chains share one sample of origin, sequenced in a study of cytomegalovirus exposure and HLA in healthy donors. The PCR made use of 60 Vbeta and 13 Jbeta primers. Using immunoSEQ multiplex PCR, the repertoire was profiled, and TCRdb retains in-frame clones only, with some absent. The sample includes 150,000 to 200,000 clones, roughly 80% of them seen just once. The sample taken for sequencing was PBMCs. The receptor set was obtained from a woman aged 50 to 60 in good health and CMV-seronegative.

The rearrangement joins TRBV5-1 to TRBJ2-7, with D possibly TRBD1 on 5 matching bases. CDR1 and CDR2 (germline): SGHRS, YFSETQ. The CDR3 is 16 residues long. Between the trimmed V and J ends, which lost 0 bases and 4 bases, there was a span of 17 bases. The CDR3 region is CASSLEGQGTFYEQYF. The CDR3, as DNA: TGCGCCAGCAGCTTGGAGGGGCAGGGCACCTTTTACGAGCAGTACTTC.

This rearrangement joins TRBV28 to TRBJ1-5; TRBD1 aligns across 8 bases. J gave up 7 bases and V 1 base, and 6 bases lay outside the gene matches. In germline, CDR1 is MDHEN, CDR2 SYDVKM. This CDR3 has 15 amino acids. CDR3: CASSLSSGGVQPQHF. The CDR3 bases are TGTGCCAGCAGTTTATCTTCAGGGGGCGTCCAGCCCCAGCATTTT. The variable domain in full, with the rest retrieved from reference TRBV28 and TRBJ1-5, is DVKVTQSSRYLVKRTGEKVFLECVQDMDHENMFWYRQDPGLGLRLIYFSYDVKMKEKGDIPEGYSVSREKKERFSLILESASTNQTSMYLCASSLSSGGVQPQHFGDGTRLSIL.

In its sample, this clone was seen a few times. This chain joins TRBV4-1 and TRBJ1-5; 9 bases line up with TRBD1. The ends lost 5 bases at V and 6 bases at J; junction bases unmatched: 8. CDR3 length: 15 amino acids. Germline V gene lookup returns CDR1 MGHRA and CDR2 YSYEKL. The CDR3 nucleotides read TGCGCCAGCAGCTCCGACAGGGGGACTATTCAGCCCCAGCATTTT. This sequence encodes CASSSDRGTIQPQHF.

The gene calls are TRBV6-1 and TRBJ2-1; D may be TRBD2 (6 bases). V was trimmed by 8 bases and J by 4 bases, leaving 12 bases between them. This CDR3 spans 13 amino acids. CDR1 is MNHNS, CDR2 SASEGT, per germline. CDR3 nucleotides: TGTGCCAGCCAGGCTAGCGCGTACAATGAGCAGTTCTTC. Its protein product is CASQASAYNEQFF.

The CDR3 here is CASSTASGGFVYEQYF. The CDR3 DNA follows: TGTGCCAGCAGCACAGCTAGCGGGGGGTTTGTATACGAGCAGTACTTC. This chain connects TRBV7-2 to TRBJ2-7; the match to TRBD2 covers 11 bases. The trim removed 5 bases at V and 4 bases at J, leaving 10 bases unmatched. Germline values: CDR1 SGHTA, CDR2 FQGNSA. This CDR3 has 16 residues.

The chain uses TRBV5-1 and TRBJ2-2; TRBD2 agrees at 12 bases. The CDR3 spans 16 residues. After removal of 3 bases from V and 4 bases from J, the junction contained 4 bases not matched to a gene. The germline CDR1 and CDR2 sequences are SGHRS and YFSETQ. The CDR3, as DNA: TGCGCCAGCAGCTCGACTAGCGGGAGTGGCACCGGGGAGCTGTTTTTT. The encoded protein is CASSSTSGSGTGELFF.

This chain uses TRBV4-1 with TRBJ1-2, with 7 bases matching TRBD1. CDR3 length: 15 residues. V dropped 3 bases and J dropped 2; count of bases not matched to a gene: 6. Per germline, CDR1 MGHRA and CDR2 YSYEKL. The CDR3 region has the DNA TGCGCCAGCAGCCACCAACAGGGGACAAACTATGGCTACACCTTC. It encodes CASSHQQGTNYGYTF.